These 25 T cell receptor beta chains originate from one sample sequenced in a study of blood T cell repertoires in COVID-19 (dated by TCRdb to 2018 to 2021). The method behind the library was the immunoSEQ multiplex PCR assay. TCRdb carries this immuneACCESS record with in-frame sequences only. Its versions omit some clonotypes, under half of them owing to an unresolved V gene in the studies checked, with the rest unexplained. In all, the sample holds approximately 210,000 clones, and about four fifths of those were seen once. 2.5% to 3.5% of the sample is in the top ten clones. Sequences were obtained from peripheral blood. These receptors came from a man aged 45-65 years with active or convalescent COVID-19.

DNA for the CDR3: TGTGCCTGGAGTTCACAAACAGGGGAGAAGGACACCTTC. Translating it yields CAWSSQTGEKDTF. The chain combines TRBV30 with TRBJ1-2, with TRBD1 identical over 7 bases. The V gene's germline CDR1 is GTSNPN and CDR2 SVGIG (reference sequence). J was trimmed by 12 bases and V by 2 bases; bases with no gene match: 12. This CDR3 is built from 13 residues. Drawing the rest from reference TRBV30 and TRBJ1-2, the complete variable domain is SQTIHQWPATLVQPVGSPLSLECTVEGTSNPNLYWYRQAAGRGLQLLFYSVGIGQISSEVPQNLSASRPQDRQFILSSKKLLLSDSGFYLCAWSSQTGEKDTFGSGTRLTVV.

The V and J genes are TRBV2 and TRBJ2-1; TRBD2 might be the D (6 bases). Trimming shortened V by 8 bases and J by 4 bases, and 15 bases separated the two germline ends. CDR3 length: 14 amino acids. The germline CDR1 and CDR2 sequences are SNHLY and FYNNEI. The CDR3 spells CASVGGSPYNEQFF. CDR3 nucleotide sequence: TGTGCCAGCGTCGGGGGATCCCCTTACAATGAGCAGTTCTTC.

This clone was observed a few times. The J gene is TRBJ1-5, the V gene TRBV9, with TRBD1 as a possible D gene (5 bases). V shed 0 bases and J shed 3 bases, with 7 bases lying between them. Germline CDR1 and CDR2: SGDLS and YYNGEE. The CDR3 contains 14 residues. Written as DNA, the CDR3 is TGTGCCAGCAGCGTAGGGGGCCCCAATCAGCCCCAGCATTTT. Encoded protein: CASSVGGPNQPQHF.

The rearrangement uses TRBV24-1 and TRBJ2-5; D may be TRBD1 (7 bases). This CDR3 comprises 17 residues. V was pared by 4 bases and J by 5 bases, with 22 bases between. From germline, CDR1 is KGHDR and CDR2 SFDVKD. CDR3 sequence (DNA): TGTGCCACCAGTGACCCGGGACTGGGAACCAGGGGGGAGACCCAGTACTTC. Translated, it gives CATSDPGLGTRGETQYF.

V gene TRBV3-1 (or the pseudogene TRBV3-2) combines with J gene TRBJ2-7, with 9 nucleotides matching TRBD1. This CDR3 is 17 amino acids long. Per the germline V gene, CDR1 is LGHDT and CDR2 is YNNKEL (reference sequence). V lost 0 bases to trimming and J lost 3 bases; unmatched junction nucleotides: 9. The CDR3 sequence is CASSQDTWTGAFYEQYF. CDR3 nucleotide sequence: TGTGCCAGCAGCCAAGATACTTGGACAGGGGCGTTCTACGAGCAGTACTTC.

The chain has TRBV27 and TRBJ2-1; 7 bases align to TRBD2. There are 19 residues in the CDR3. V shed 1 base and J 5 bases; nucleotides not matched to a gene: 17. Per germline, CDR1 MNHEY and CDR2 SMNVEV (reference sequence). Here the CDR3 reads CASSLYGGGGRVGHNEQFF. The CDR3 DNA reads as TGTGCCAGCAGTTTATACGGCGGGGGAGGGAGAGTCGGCCACAATGAGCAGTTCTTC.

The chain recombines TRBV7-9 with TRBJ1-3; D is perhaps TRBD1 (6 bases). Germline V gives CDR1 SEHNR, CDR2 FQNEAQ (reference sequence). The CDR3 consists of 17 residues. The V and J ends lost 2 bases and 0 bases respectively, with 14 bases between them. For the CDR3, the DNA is TGTGCCAGCAGCTTAAGGGGGGGGTTCCCCTCTGGAAACACCATATATTTT. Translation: CASSLRGGFPSGNTIYF.

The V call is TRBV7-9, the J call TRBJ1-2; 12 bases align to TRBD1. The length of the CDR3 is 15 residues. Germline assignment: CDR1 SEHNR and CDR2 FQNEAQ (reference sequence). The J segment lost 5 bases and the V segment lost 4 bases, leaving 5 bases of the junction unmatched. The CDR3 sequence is CASSYGTGGAYGYTF. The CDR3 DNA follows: TGTGCCAGCAGCTACGGGACAGGGGGCGCGTATGGCTACACCTTC.

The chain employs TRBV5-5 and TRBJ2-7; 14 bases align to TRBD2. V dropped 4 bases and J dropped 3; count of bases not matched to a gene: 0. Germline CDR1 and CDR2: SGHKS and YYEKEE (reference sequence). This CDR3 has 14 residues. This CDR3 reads CASSGTSGSYEQYF. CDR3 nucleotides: TGTGCCAGCAGCGGGACTAGCGGGAGCTACGAGCAGTACTTC.

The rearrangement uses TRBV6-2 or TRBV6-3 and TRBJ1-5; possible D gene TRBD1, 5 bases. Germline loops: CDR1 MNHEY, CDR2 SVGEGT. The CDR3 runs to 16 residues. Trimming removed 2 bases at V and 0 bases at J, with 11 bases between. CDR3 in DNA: TGTGCCAGCAGTTACCTAAGACAGACTAGCAATCAGCCCCAGCATTTT. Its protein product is CASSYLRQTSNQPQHF.

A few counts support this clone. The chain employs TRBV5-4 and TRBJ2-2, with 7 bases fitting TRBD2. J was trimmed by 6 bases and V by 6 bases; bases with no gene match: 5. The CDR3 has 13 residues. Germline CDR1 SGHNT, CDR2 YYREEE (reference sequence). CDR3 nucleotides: TGTGCCAGCAACTTTGGGGGGGCCGGGGAGCTGTTTTTT. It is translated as CASNFGGAGELFF.

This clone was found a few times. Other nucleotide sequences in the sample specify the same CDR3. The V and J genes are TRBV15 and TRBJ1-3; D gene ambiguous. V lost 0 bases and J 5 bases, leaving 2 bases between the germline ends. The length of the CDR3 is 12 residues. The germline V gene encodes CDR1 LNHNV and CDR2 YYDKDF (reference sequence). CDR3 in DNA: TGTGCCACCAGCAGAGACAGAAACACCATATATTTT. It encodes CATSRDRNTIYF.

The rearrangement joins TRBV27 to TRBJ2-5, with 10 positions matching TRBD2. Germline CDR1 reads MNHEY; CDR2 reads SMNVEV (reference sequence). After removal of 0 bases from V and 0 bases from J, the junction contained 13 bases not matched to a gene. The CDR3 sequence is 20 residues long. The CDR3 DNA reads TGTGCCAGCAGTTTATCGCCCCCCGGACTAGCGGCCCGGAACCAAGAGACCCAGTACTTC. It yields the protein CASSLSPPGLAARNQETQYF.

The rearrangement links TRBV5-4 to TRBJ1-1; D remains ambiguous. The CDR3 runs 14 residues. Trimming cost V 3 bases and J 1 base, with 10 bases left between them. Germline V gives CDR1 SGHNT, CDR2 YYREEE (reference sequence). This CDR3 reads CASSWLGGNTEAFF. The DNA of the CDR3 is TGTGCCAGCAGCTGGTTAGGCGGGAACACTGAAGCTTTCTTT. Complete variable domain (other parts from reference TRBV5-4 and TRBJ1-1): ETGVTQSPTHLIKTRGQQVTLRCSSQSGHNTVSWYQQALGQGPQFIFQYYREEENGRGNFPPRFSGLQFPNYSSELNVNALELDDSALYLCASSWLGGNTEAFFGQGTRLTVV.

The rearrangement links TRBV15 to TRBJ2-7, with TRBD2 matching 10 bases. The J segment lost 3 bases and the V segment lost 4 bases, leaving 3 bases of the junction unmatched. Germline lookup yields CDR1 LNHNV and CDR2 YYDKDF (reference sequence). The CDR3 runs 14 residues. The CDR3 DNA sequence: TGTGCCACCAGCAACCCTAGCGGGAGCTACGAGCAGTACTTC. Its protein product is CATSNPSGSYEQYF.

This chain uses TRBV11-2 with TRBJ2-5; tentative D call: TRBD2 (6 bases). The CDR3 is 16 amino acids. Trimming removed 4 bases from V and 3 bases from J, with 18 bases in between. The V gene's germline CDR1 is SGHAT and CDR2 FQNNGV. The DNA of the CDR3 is TGTGCCAGCAGCTACGGGGGTGGGGTAGGAGAAGAGACCCAGTACTTC. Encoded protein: CASSYGGGVGEETQYF.

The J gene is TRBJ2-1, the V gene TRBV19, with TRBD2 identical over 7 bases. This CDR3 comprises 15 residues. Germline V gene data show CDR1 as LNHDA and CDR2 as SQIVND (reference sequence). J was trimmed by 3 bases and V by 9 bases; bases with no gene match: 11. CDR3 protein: CASRREGSSYNEQFF. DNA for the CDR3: TGTGCCAGCCGGAGGGAGGGCAGCAGCTACAATGAGCAGTTCTTC.

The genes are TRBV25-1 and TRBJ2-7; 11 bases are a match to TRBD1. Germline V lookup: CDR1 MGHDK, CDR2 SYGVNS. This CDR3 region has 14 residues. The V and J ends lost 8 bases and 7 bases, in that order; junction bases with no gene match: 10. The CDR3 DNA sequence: TGTGCCAGCTCCCTAGGGACAGGGGGGAAAGAGCAGTACTTC. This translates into CASSLGTGGKEQYF.

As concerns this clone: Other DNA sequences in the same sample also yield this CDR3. This CDR3 reads CASSLVGRGARTYEQYF. DNA of the CDR3: TGTGCCAGCAGCTTAGTGGGTCGGGGGGCTAGGACCTACGAGCAGTACTTC. This chain joins TRBV11-2 and TRBJ2-7, with TRBD2 as a possible D gene (7 bases). Trimming removed 1 base from V and 2 bases from J, with 18 bases in between. Per germline, CDR1 SGHAT and CDR2 FQNNGV. This CDR3 comprises 17 residues.

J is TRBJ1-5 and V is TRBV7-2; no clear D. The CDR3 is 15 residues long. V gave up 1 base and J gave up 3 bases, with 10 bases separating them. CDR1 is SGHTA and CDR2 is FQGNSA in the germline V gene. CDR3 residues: CASSLGAGSNQPQHF. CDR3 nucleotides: TGTGCCAGCAGCTTAGGTGCGGGGTCCAATCAGCCCCAGCATTTT.

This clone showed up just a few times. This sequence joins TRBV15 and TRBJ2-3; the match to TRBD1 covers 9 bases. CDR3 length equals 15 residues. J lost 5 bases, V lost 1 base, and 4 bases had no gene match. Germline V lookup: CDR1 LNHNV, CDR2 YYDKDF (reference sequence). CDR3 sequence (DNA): TGTGCCACCAGCAGAGGGACAGGGGAGAGAGATACGCAGTATTTT. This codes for CATSRGTGERDTQYF.

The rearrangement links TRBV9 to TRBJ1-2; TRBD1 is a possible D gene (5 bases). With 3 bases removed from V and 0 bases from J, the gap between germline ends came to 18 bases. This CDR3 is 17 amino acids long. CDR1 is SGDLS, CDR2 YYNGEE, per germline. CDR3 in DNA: TGTGCCAGCAGCGCGGGTTGGGGCGGAGAAACTAACTATGGCTACACCTTC. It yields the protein CASSAGWGGETNYGYTF.

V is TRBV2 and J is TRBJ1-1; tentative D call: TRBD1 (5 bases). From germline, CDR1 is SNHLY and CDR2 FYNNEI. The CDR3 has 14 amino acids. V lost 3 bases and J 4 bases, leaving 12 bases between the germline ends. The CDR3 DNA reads TGTGCCAGCAGTGATTCAGGGATGAGCACTGAAGCTTTCTTT. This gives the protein CASSDSGMSTEAFF.

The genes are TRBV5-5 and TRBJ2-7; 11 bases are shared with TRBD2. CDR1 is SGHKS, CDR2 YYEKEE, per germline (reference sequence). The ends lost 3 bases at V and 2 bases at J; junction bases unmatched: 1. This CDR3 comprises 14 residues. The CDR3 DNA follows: TGTGCCAGCAGCTCGGGACTAGCGGCCTACGAGCAGTACTTC. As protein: CASSSGLAAYEQYF.

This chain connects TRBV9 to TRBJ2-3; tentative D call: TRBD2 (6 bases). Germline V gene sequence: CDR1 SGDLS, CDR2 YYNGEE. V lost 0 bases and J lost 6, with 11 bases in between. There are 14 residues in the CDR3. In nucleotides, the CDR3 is TGTGCCAGCAGCGTAGCACTAGCCCTCGATACGCAGTATTTT. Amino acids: CASSVALALDTQYF.